This T cell receptor beta chain originates from a study of regulatory T cells in long-lasting Graves disease. Study as a whole: Patients met the persistent Graves' disease definition after over 5 years of antithyroid drugs with positive TSH receptor antibodies. Points from the study as a whole: Less diverse TCR repertoires were seen in persistent Graves' patients than in newly diagnosed ones.

Investigators prepared the TCR beta libraries by applying iRepertoire HTBI primers and Arm-PCR of CDR3 regions. TCRdb processed the multiplex PCR reads anew with MiXCR; each CDR3 protein has one entry. The sample has fewer than 600,000 distinct CDR3 sequences, 20% to 25% seen once. V lost 0 bases and J 3 bases, leaving 15 bases between the germline ends. CDR3 length equals 18 residues. The germline V gene has CDR1 MNHEY and CDR2 SVGAGI. This sample's time point: persistent/refractory GD, antithyroid drugs over 5 years with positive TRAb. PBMC RNA served as the TCR library source. EDTA tubes received around 9 milliliters of drawn peripheral blood. On this clonotype: Its cognate antigen is unknown.

This sequence was found in a female donor with Graves disease. This specimen was peripheral blood mononuclear cells (PBMCs), taken when the disease was refractory, from a patient treated with antithyroid drugs. V and J are TRBV6-5 and TRBJ1-6; D possibly corresponds to TRBD1 (5 bases). Written as DNA, the CDR3 is TGTGCCAGCAGTTACTCGAGTAAAGGGGTTCTCTATAATTCACCCCTCCACTTT. It encodes CASSYSSKGVLYNSPLHF.